Reported below is one T cell receptor beta chain. The data were taken from a study of blood T cell repertoires in COVID-19. The wider study: Acute and convalescent COVID-19 samples came from the United States, Italy and Spain. In each case, the material was cDNA or gDNA derived from T cells, B-cell-depleted T cells, or PBMCs.

Data came from immunoSEQ multiplex PCR; TCRdb stores just in-frame clones and leaves some out. The repertoire holds over 35,000 clones, about four fifths seen once, with approximately 39% in the top ten. Germline V gene data show CDR1 as SGHNT and CDR2 as YENEEA. The CDR3 totals 14 residues. V shed 3 bases and J shed 5 bases, with 11 bases lying between them. This receptor was obtained from a middle-aged man with active or convalescent COVID-19. Sequenced material: peripheral blood. The V gene is TRBV11-3, the J gene TRBJ2-1, with D tentatively TRBD2 (7 bases). CDR3 region: CASSLRGTNNEQFF. The CDR3 DNA sequence: TGTGCCAGCAGCTTGAGGGGGACTAACAATGAGCAGTTCTTC.